The entry that follows covers one T cell receptor beta chain sequence. No antigen is known for it. The PCR employed 60 Vbeta primers together with 13 Jbeta primers. Only in-frame clones appear in the TCRdb table, and some are missing; sequencing was by immunoSEQ multiplex PCR. The sample contains 150,000 to 200,000 clones, roughly 79% of which appear only once. The sample comes from a study of cytomegalovirus exposure and HLA in healthy donors. Overall study: Most donors, 80% to 90% of approximately 400 genotyped, fell in the Caucasian-associated ancestry cluster.

This CDR3 is built from 11 residues. Germline V gene lookup returns CDR1 DFQATT and CDR2 SNEGSKA (reference sequence). The V gene lost 3 bases and the J gene lost 11 bases, with 13 bases spanning the gap. Study-wide findings and caveats: Differences between HLA loci emerged in a later analysis of TCR association rates, with DRB1 most and HLA-C fewest.

The rearrangement uses TRBV20-1 and TRBJ1-2; a possible D gene is TRBD1 (5 bases). Specimen: PBMCs. The clonotype comes from a woman aged 45-65 years in good health and CMV-seronegative. CDR3: CSASGRVGYTF. The CDR3 DNA is TGCAGTGCTAGTGGCAGGGTGGGATACACCTTC.